The 5 T cell receptor beta chains in this list originate from one sample, sequenced in a study of blood T cell repertoires in COVID-19. Profiled with immunoSEQ multiplex PCR; TCRdb holds only in-frame clones, not every one. The data hold 120,000 to 150,000 clones, with around nine tenths observed a single time. Sequenced: peripheral blood. These receptors came from a human donor in a cohort sampled during active COVID-19.

The chain employs TRBV28 and TRBJ1-3; no reliable D call. Germline lookup yields CDR1 MDHEN and CDR2 SYDVKM. CDR3 length equals 14 residues. The V end lost 6 bases, the J end lost 0 bases, and 9 bases lay between the germline ends. The CDR3, as DNA: TGTGCCAGCAGACTCTTCGACTCTGGAAACACCATATATTTT. Translated, it gives CASRLFDSGNTIYF.

The sample holds a few counts of this clone. The chain employs TRBV7-2 and TRBJ1-3; 9 nucleotides align to TRBD1. The CDR3 spans 14 residues. Per germline, CDR1 SGHTA and CDR2 FQGNSA. V lost 5 bases and J lost 8; bases outside the gene matches: 7. Here the CDR3 reads CASSERTGVHTIYF. Written as DNA, the CDR3 is TGTGCCAGCAGCGAAAGGACAGGGGTTCACACCATATATTTT.

The DNA of the CDR3 is TGTGCCAGCAGCCAAGATAATACGGCGGAGGGTAATCAGCCCCAGCATTTT. This gives the protein CASSQDNTAEGNQPQHF. The J gene is TRBJ1-5, the V gene TRBV3-1 (or the pseudogene TRBV3-2); no definite D call. The CDR3 covers 17 residues. V was clipped by 0 bases and J by 4 bases, with 16 bases between them. Per germline, CDR1 LGHDT and CDR2 YNNKEL (reference sequence).

The chain couples TRBV30 to TRBJ1-3; D call uncertain. The V gene's germline CDR1 is GTSNPN and CDR2 SVGIG (reference sequence). Trimming shortened V by 4 bases and J by 0 bases, and 10 bases separated the two germline ends. The CDR3 sequence is 14 residues long. This chain's CDR3 is CAWKVGSSGNTIYF. The DNA of the CDR3 is TGTGCCTGGAAGGTGGGCAGCTCTGGAAACACCATATATTTT.

This chain uses TRBV6-6 with TRBJ1-1; maybe TRBD1 (6 bases). CDR1 MNHNY and CDR2 SVGAGI come from the germline V gene (reference sequence). The length of the CDR3 is 17 residues. With 5 bases removed from V and 3 bases from J, the gap between germline ends came to 22 bases. The CDR3 DNA follows: TGTGCCAGCAGTCAAAAGGGCAGGGGTAGAATGGACACTGAAGCTTTCTTT. Residues: CASSQKGRGRMDTEAFF.